The source of this TCR beta chain is a study of beta chain features in type 1 diabetes (dated by TCRdb to the late 2010s). The study in broad terms: No differences in mean age, gender distribution, total cell number or subset yield were found between patients and healthy donors. The study compared the TCRB repertoires of sorted circulating CD4+ T cell subsets in recently diagnosed type 1 diabetes patients with those in matched healthy donors. Regulatory and stem cell-like memory subsets were isolated from only 8 patients and 8 healthy donors, whereas naive and central memory subsets came from all 30 or so donors. A total of roughly 100,000,000 sorted cells were examined across all samples, and the number of cells per subset was strongly correlated with RNA yield. Points the paper makes about the study in general: The naive, central memory and regulatory TCRB repertoires appeared to resemble one another more closely among patients than among healthy donors. Type 1 diabetes patients showed a moderate but significant shortening of TCRB CDR3 length in all four CD4+ subsets. Because cDNA was sequenced instead of genomic DNA, activated cells with high expression could be over-represented, although the groups did not differ in activation or CD3 levels. Patients with type 1 diabetes made fewer insertions and deleted more nucleotides at VDJ recombination sites, implying thymic rearrangement abnormalities. Only small numbers of individuals were included in the HLA sub-analyses, which left unresolved whether HLA type had any influence on TCRB rearrangement. PCR may preferentially amplify shorter templates, but because patient and control samples were amplified and corrected together, any resulting skew would affect both groups equally.

Worth noting for this clone: Its recognized antigen is unknown. No base quality information exists; no much larger clone differs at one position.

V was cut back by 0 bases and J by 5 bases, leaving a gap of 10 bases between them. Reading from cysteine to phenylalanine, the CDR3 counts 14 amino acids. Only the CDR3 portion is preserved as DNA: 42 bases, with reading frame beginning at the first base. From the germline V gene (reference sequence), CDR1 is LNHNV and CDR2 is YYDKDF. Each donor gave one peripheral blood draw, averaging approximately 0.12 L, which was collected into heparinised tubes. Naive, central memory, regulatory and stem cell-like memory CD4+ T cells were sorted on a BD FACSAria II using a panel including CD45RO, CCR7, CD25, CD127, CD95 and CD27. A purity above 98% was achieved for all sorted populations. PBMCs were separated immediately by Lymphoprep density gradient centrifugation and were stained directly, without being cultured. So that batch effects would be minimized, each experiment stained and sorted samples in pairs, pairing one healthy donor with one patient.

The High Capacity cDNA Reverse Transcription Kit was used to reverse transcribe all of the isolated RNA, meaning that expressed TCRB transcripts were what got sequenced. Deep immunoSEQ sequencing was applied to naive, central memory and regulatory T cell samples, giving an average of roughly 3.5 million total reads per sample. After sorted cells were lysed in RLT buffer, RNA was extracted with DNase-treated RNeasy Micro or Mini kits, with the choice depending on cell number. Each cell subset was processed on its own to prevent cross-contamination, while patient and healthy donor samples were processed together. The immunoSEQ multiplex PCR was used to amplify TCRB sequences from cDNA, yielding 87-bp fragments that span the CDR3 region. Amplicons were sequenced on the Illumina HiSeq platform. The authors' pipeline ran thus. Synthetic template baselines were used to correct PCR bias computationally, reads within Hamming distance 2 were collapsed, and singletons that could not be merged were discarded. Reads were aligned to IMGT to assign V, D and J genes, CDR3 length, and insertions or deletions at six rearrangement sites. Within each subset, clonotype counts were normalized to sorted cell number, after which true diversity and Gini coefficients were computed with the tcR R package. The overlap coefficient, calculated on TCRB nucleotide sequences, was used to quantify repertoire sharing. Out-of-frame TCRB sequences from naive cells were analyzed to stand in for the pre-selection repertoire. What TCRdb holds here is the immuneACCESS table cut down to in-frame rearrangements. Part of the clones is not present; checked against another copy, under half of the missing clones reflect an unresolved V gene, and the others are unexplained. For V, J and clone size, that table is used; D and trimming come from the DNA. The sample data list roughly 240,000 clones, and around 25% of these were observed just once. Together, the top ten hold 0.012% of the sample.

The source of this sequence is a young woman with type 1 diabetes. The specimen was naive CD4+ T cells from blood. The cell subset or site tag for this specimen amounts to: true naive CD4+ T cells. The chain was built from TRBV15 and TRBJ2-5; the D gene cannot be resolved reliably. CDR3 protein: CATSRDHSSETQYF. The nucleotide sequence is given as TGTGCCACCAGCAGAGATCACTCTTCGGAGACCCAGTACTTC.